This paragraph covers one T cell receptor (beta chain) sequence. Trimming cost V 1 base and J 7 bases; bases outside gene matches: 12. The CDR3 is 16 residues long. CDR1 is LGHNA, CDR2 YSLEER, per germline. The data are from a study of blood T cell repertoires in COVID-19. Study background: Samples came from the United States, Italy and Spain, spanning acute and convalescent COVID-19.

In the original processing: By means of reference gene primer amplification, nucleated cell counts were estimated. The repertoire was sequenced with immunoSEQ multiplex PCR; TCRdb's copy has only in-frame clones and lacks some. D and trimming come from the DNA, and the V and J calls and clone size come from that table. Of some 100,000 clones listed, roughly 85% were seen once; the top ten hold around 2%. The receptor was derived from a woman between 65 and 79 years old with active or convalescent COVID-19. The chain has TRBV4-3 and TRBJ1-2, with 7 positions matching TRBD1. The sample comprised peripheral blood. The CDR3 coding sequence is TGCGCCAGCAGCCAAGCGGGCCCCGGGACAGCAGGTGGCTACACCTTC. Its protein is CASSQAGPGTAGGYTF.